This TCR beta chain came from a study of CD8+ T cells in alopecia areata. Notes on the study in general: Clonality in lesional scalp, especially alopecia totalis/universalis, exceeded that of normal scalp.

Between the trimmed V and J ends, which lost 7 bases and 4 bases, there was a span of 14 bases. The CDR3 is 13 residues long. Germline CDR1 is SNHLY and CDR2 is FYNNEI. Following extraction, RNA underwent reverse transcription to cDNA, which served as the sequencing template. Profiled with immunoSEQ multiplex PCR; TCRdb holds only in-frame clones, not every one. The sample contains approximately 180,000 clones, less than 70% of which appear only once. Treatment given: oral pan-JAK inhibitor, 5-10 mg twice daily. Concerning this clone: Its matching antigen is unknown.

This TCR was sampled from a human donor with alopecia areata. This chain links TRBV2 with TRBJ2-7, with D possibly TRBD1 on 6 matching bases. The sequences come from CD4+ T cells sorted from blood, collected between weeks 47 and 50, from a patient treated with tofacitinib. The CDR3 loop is CASTRTEAYEQYF. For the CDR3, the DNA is TGTGCCAGCACTCGGACAGAAGCTTACGAGCAGTACTTC.